This TCR beta chain stems from a study of chemoradiotherapy in HPV16-positive cancers. Background on the study: Functional T-cell assays on a couple of HPV16-positive patients' cells defined candidate HPV-specific clones and common TCR motifs.

Sequencing used immunoSEQ multiplex PCR; TCRdb keeps in-frame clones, though not all of them. The sample consists of about 5,000 clones, about 96% of them appearing once. CDR1 and CDR2 (germline): LGHNA, YNFKEQ. The CDR3 length is 14 residues. V lost 0 bases to trimming and J lost 5 bases, with 8 bases between them. This clonotype originated in a human donor with HPV-associated anogenital cancer. The sequences come from tumor tissue, collected from a patient who underwent chemoradiotherapy. The chain couples TRBV4-2 to TRBJ1-5; TRBD1 might be the D (5 bases). The CDR3 sequence: CASSQDLGDQPQHF. CDR3 in DNA: TGTGCCAGCAGCCAAGATCTGGGGGATCAGCCCCAGCATTTT.